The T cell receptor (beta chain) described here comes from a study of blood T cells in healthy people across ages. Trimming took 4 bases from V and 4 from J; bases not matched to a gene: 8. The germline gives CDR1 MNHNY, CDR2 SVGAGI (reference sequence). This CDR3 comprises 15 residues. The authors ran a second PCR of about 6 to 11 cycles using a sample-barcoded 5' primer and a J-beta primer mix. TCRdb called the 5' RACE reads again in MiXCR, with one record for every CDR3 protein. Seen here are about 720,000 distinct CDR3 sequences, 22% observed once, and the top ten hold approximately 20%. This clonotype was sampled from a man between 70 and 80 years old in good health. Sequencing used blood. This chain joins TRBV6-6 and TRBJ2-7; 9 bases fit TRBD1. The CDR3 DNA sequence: TGTGCCAGCAGTTCGCAGGCGGGACAGGGATACGAGCAGTACGTC. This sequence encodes CASSSQAGQGYEQYV.